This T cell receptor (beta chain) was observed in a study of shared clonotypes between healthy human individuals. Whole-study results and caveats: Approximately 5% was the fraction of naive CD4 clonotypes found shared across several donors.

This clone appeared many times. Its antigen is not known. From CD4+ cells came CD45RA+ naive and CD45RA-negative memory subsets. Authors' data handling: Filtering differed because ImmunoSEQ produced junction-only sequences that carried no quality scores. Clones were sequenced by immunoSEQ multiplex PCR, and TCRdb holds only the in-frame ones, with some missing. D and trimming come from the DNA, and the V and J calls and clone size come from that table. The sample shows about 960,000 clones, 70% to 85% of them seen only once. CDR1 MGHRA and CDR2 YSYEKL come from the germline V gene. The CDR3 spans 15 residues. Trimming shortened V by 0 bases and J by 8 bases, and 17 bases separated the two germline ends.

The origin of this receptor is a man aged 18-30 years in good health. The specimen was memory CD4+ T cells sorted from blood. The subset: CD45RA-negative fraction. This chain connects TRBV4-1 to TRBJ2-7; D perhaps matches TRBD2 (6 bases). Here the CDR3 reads CASSQETSSQSQQYF. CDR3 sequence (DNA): TGCGCCAGCAGCCAAGAGACTAGTAGTCAGAGTCAGCAGTACTTC.